This TCR beta chain derives from a study of OX40 agonist ivuxolimab in advanced cancers. Study summary: The study gave patients intravenous ivuxolimab at 0.01 to 10 mg/kg every 2 weeks.

This CDR3 comprises 15 residues. CDR1 is LGHNA and CDR2 is YSLEER in the germline V gene. V lost 1 base and J lost 2; bases outside the gene matches: 5. Autoimmune disease history or systemic immunosuppression led to patient exclusion. Produced via immunoSEQ multiplex PCR; TCRdb's table is partial and in-frame only. This table holds 40,000 to 50,000 clones, around 89% found once. Here the sequenced sample was CD4+ or CD8+ T cells sorted from blood, taken in a trial of the OX40 agonist ivuxolimab. This chain links TRBV4-3 with TRBJ2-7, with 7 nucleotides matching TRBD1. This clonotype was obtained from an adult with an advanced solid tumor such as melanoma, head and neck, liver or kidney cancer. The CDR3, as DNA: TGCGCCAGCAGCCAAGGTGCAGGGGGAACCTACGAGCAGTACTTC. It encodes CASSQGAGGTYEQYF.